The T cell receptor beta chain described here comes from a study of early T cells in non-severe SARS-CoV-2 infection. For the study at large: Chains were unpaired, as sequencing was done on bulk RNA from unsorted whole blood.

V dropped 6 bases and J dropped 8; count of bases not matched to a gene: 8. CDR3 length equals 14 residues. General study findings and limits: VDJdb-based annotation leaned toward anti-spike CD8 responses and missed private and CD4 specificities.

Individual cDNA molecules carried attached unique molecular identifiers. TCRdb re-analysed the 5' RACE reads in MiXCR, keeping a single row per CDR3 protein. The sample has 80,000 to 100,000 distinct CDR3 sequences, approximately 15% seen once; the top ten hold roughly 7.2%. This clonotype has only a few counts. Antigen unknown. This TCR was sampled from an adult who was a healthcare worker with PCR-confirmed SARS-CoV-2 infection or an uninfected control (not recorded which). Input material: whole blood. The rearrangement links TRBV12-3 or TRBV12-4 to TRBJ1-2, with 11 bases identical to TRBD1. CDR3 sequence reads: CASRRGQGAGGYTF. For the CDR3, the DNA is TGTGCCAGCAGGCGAGGACAGGGGGCTGGCGGCTACACCTTC.